Described below is a single T cell receptor beta chain sequence and its context. Its specificity is not known. These data belong to a study of cytomegalovirus exposure and HLA in healthy donors. Study context: Across roughly 400 genotyped donors, 65% to 90% landed in the Caucasian-associated ancestry cluster. Overall study results and limits: Sequencing had likely introduced a cluster of highly shared sequence variants as an artifact. A later analysis linked a missense variant in DCLRE1C to the trimming of TCR beta V and J genes.

Germline loops: CDR1 SGHVS, CDR2 FNYEAQ. This CDR3 has 16 amino acids. Trimming cost V 1 base and J 0 bases, with 9 bases left between them. At the time of sampling, donors were nominally healthy, though unrecorded immune exposures were likely. A multiplex PCR was run with 60 Vbeta primers and 13 Jbeta primers. The assay was immunoSEQ multiplex PCR, and TCRdb's table has in-frame clones only and misses some. Of over 150,000 clones listed, approximately 70% are singletons. Sequencing was done on a sample of PBMCs. This TCR was sampled from a woman in her 40s in good health and CMV-seropositive. This rearrangement joins TRBV7-6 to TRBJ2-2; D is possibly TRBD1 (6 bases). CDR3 bases: TGTGCCAGCAGCTTAGAGGACAGAACGAACACCGGGGAGCTGTTTTTT. This sequence encodes CASSLEDRTNTGELFF. Together with reference TRBV7-6 and TRBJ2-2, the CDR3 gives the full variable domain: GAGVSQSPRYKVTKRGQDVALRCDPISGHVSLYWYRQALGQGPEFLTYFNYEAQQDKSGLPNDRFSAERPEGSISTLTIQRTEQRDSAMYRCASSLEDRTNTGELFFGEGSRLTVL.